The TCR beta chain under discussion was sequenced for a study of blood T cell repertoires in COVID-19. The table lists this clone with a few counts. Trimming pared 4 bases from V and 5 bases from J, leaving 18 bases between. This CDR3 contains 15 residues. Germline-derived CDR1 and CDR2 are SGHNT and YYREEE (reference sequence). TCRdb's copy holds only in-frame clones and misses some; the assay was immunoSEQ multiplex PCR. The table includes approximately 300,000 clones, around 82% detected once. Seattle patient enrollment occurred during active infection, with longitudinal follow-up thereafter. The sample comprised peripheral blood. The chain is built from TRBV5-4 and TRBJ1-1, with D possibly matching TRBD1 (6 bases). This TCR was sampled from a human donor with COVID-19, enrolled during active disease. The donor label of this sample is uncertain. The CDR3 bases are TGTGCCAGCAGCACATCAGGGGAAAGCTCGACTGAAGCTTTCTTT. It codes for CASSTSGESSTEAFF.